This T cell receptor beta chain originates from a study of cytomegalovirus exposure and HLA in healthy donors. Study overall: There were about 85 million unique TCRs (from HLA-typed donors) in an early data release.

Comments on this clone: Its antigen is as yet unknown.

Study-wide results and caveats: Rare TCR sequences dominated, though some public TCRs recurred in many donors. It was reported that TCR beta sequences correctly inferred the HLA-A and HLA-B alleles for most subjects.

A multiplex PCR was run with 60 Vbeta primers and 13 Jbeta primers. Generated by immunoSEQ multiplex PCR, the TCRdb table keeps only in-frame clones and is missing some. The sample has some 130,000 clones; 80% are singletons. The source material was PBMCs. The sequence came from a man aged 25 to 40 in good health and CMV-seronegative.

CDR3 in amino acids: CASSLSGDGYTF. DNA for the CDR3: TGTGCCAGCAGTTTGTCGGGGGATGGCTACACCTTC. J is TRBJ1-2 and V is TRBV25-1; D is possibly TRBD1 (5 bases). Trimming pared 5 bases from V and 6 bases from J, leaving 10 bases between. The CDR3 is 12 residues long. Germline CDR1 MGHDK, CDR2 SYGVNS.